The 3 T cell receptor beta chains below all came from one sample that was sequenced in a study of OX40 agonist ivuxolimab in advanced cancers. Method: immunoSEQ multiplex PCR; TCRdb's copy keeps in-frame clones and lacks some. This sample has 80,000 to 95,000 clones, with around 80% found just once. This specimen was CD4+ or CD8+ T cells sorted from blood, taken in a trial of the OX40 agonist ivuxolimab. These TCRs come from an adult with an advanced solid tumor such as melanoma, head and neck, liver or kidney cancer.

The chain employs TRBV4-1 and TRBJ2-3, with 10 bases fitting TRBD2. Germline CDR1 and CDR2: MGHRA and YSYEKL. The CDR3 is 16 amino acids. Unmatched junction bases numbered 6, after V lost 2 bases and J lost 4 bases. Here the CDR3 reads CASSQPGLATADTQYF. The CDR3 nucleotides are TGCGCCAGCAGCCAACCGGGACTAGCGACTGCAGATACGCAGTATTTT.

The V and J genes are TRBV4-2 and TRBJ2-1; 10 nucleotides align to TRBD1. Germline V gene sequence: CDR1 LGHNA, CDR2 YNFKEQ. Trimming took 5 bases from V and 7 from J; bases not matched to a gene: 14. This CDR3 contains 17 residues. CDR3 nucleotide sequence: TGTGCCAGCAGCGCAACGGGCGACAGGGGGCGCCGGAATGAGCAGTTCTTC. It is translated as CASSATGDRGRRNEQFF.

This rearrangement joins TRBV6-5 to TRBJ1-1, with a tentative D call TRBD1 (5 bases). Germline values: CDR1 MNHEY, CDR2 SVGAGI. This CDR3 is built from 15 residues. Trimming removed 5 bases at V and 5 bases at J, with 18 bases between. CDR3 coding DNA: TGTGCCAGCAGTACATTCAGGTTCAAGGGGACTGAAGCTTTCTTT. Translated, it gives CASSTFRFKGTEAFF.